This T cell receptor (beta chain) was recorded in a study of regulatory T cells in long-lasting Graves disease. Broader study findings: Sampling was limited to peripheral blood rather than thyroid tissue.

The sample's time point: persistent/refractory GD, antithyroid drugs over 5 years with positive TRAb. The TCR library was prepared using RNA isolated from PBMCs. Per American Thyroid Association guidelines, Graves' disease was diagnosed. A blood draw put 8.5 to 10 milliliters of peripheral blood into EDTA tubes. In building TCR beta libraries, iRepertoire HTBI primers were used together with Arm-PCR of CDR3 regions. Per the original methods: Identification across samples found more than 55 TRBV and 12 to 15 TRBJ segments. MiXCR, applied by TCRdb to the multiplex PCR reads, yields one record per CDR3 protein. These V and J calls are TCRdb output, not the study's own analysis. In the table there are roughly 450,000 distinct CDR3 sequences, around 20% of which are singletons. As to this clonotype: Its target is not known.

This receptor was identified in a female donor with Graves disease. Sequenced here: peripheral blood mononuclear cells (PBMCs), sampled when the disease was refractory, from a patient treated with antithyroid drugs.

This CDR3 is CASSLEDRGGSPLHF. As DNA, the CDR3 is TGTGCCAGCAGTTTAGAGGACAGGGGAGGGTCACCCCTCCACTTT. This chain uses TRBV28 with TRBJ1-6, with 9 bases matching TRBD1. Per germline, CDR1 MDHEN and CDR2 SYDVKM. The CDR3 is 15 residues long. The V gene end was trimmed by 2 bases and the J gene end by 10 bases; junction bases not matched to a gene: 6.